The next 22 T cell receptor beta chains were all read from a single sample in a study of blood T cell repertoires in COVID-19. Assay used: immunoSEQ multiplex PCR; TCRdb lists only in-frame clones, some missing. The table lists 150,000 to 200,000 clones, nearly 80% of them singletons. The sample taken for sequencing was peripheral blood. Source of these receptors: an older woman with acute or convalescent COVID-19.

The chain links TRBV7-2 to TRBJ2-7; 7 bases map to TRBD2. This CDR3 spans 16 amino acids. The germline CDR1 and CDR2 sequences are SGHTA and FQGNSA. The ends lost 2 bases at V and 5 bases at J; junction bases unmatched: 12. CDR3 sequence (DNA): TGTGCCAGCAGCTTAATTTTGGGGGGAGGGATGCACGAGCAGTACTTC. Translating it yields CASSLILGGGMHEQYF.

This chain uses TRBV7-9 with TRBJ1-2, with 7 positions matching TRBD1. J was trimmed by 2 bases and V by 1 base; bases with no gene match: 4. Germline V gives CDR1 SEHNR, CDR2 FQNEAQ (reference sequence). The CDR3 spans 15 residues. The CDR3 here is CASSLGDSVNYGYTF. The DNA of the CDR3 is TGTGCCAGCAGCTTAGGGGACAGCGTAAACTATGGCTACACCTTC.

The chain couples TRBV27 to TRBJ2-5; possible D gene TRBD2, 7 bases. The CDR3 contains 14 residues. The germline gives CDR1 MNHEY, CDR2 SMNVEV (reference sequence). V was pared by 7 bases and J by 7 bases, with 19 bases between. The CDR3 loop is CASTPNYGGPTQYF. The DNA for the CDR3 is TGTGCCAGCACCCCCAACTACGGGGGGCCGACCCAGTACTTC.

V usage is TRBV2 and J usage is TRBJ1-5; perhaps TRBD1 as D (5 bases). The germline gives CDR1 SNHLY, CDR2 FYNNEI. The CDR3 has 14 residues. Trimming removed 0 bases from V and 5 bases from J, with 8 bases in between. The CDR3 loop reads CASSEAARDQPQHF. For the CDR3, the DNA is TGTGCCAGCAGTGAAGCGGCCAGGGATCAGCCCCAGCATTTT. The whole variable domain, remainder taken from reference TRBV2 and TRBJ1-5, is EPEVTQTPSHQVTQMGQEVILRCVPISNHLYFYWYRQILGQKVEFLVSFYNNEISEKSEIFDDQFSVERPDGSNFTLKIRSTKLEDSAMYFCASSEAARDQPQHFGDGTRLSIL.

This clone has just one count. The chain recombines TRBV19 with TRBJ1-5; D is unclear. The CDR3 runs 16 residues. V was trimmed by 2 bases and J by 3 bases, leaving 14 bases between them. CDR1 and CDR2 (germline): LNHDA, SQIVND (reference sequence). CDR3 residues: CASSISADDFNQPQHF. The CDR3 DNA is TGTGCCAGTAGTATATCAGCAGATGACTTCAATCAGCCCCAGCATTTT.

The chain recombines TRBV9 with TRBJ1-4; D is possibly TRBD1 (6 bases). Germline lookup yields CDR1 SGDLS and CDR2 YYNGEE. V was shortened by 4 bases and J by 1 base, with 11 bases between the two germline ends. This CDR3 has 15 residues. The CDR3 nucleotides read TGTGCCAGCAGCAAACTACAGGGAACTAATGAAAAACTGTTTTTT. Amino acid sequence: CASSKLQGTNEKLFF.

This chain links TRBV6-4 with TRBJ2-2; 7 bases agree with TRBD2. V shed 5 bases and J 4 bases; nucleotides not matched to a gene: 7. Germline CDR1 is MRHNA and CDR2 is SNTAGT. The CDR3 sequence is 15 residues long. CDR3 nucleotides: TGTGCCAGCAGTATGGGACTAAGCGGCACCGGGGAGCTGTTTTTT. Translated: CASSMGLSGTGELFF.

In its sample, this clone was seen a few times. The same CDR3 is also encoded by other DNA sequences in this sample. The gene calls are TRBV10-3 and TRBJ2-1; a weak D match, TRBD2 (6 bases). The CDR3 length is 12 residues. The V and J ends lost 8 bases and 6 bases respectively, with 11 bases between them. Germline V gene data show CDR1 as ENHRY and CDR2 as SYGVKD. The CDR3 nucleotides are TGTGCCATCGCCGGAGGGAGCAATGAGCAGTTCTTC. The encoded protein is CAIAGGSNEQFF.

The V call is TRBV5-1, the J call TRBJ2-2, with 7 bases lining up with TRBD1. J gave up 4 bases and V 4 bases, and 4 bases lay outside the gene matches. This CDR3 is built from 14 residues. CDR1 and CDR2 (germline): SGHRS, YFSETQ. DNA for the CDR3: TGCGCCAGCAGCACCGACAGGGCCACCGGGGAGCTGTTTTTT. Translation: CASSTDRATGELFF.

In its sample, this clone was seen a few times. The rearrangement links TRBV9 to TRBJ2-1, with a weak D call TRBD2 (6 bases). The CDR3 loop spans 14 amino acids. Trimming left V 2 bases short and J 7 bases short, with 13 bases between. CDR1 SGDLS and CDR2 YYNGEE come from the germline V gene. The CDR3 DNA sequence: TGTGCCAGCAGCGTCGGCGGGAAAGTGAATGAGCAGTTCTTC. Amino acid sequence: CASSVGGKVNEQFF.

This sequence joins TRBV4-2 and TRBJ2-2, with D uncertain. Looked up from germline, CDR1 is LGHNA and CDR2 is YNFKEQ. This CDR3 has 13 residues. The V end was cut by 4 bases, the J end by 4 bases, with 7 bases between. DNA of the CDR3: TGTGCCAGCAGCCGCCAGGTCACCGGGGAGCTGTTTTTT. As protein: CASSRQVTGELFF.

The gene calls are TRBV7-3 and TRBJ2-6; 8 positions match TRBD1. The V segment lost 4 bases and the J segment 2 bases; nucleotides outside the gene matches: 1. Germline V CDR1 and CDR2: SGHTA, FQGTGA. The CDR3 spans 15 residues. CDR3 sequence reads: CASSSGGPGANVLTF. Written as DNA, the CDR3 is TGTGCCAGCAGCTCAGGGGGCCCTGGGGCCAACGTCCTGACTTTC.

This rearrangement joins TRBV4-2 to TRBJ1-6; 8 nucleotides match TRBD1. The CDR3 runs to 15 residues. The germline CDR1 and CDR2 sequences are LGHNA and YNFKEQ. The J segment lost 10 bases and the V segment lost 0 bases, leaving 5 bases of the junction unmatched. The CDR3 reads CASSQDETGVSPLHF. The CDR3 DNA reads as TGTGCCAGCAGCCAAGATGAGACAGGGGTGTCACCCCTCCACTTT.

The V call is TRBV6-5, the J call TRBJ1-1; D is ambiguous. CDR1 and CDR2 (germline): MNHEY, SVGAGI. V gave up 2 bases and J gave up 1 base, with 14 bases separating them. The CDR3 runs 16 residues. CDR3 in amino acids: CASSYARTLRNTEAFF. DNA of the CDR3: TGTGCCAGCAGTTACGCCCGCACCTTGAGGAACACTGAAGCTTTCTTT.

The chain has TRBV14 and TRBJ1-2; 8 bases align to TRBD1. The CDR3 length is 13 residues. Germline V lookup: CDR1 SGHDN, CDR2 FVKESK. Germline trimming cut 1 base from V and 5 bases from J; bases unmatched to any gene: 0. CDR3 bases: TGTGCCAGCAGCCAAGGACAGGGGTATGGCTACACCTTC. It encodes CASSQGQGYGYTF.

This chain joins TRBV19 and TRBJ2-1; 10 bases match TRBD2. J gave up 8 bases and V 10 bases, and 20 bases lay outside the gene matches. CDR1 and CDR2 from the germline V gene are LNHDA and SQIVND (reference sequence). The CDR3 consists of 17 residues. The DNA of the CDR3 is TGTGCCACTTCCTCCCAGCGGGAGGGCCGGGGTACGTATGAGCAGTTCTTC. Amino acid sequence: CATSSQREGRGTYEQFF.

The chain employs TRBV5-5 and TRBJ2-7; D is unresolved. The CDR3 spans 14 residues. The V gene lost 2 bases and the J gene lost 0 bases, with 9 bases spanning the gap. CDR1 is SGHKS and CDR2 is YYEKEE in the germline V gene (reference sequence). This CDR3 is CASSFSQDSYEQYF. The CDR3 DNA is TGTGCCAGCAGCTTTTCCCAGGACTCCTACGAGCAGTACTTC.

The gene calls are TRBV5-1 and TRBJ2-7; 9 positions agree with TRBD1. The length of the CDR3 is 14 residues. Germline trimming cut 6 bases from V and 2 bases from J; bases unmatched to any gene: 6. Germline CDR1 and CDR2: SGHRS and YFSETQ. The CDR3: CASTGDRVPYEQYF. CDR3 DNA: TGCGCCAGCACCGGGGACAGGGTCCCCTACGAGCAGTACTTC.

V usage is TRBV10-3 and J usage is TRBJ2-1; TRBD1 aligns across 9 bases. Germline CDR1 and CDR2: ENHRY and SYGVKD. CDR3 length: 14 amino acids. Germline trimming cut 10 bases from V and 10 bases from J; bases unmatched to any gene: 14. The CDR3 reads CATKSGTGSTEQFF. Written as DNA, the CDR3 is TGTGCCACCAAGAGCGGGACAGGGAGTACCGAGCAGTTCTTC.

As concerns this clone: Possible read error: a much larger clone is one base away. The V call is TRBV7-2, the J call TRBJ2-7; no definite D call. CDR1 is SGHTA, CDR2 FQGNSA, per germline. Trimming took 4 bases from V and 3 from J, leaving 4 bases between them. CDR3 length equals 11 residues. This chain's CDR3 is CASSSFYEQYF. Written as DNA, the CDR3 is TGTGCCAGCAGCTCCTTCTACGAGCAGTACTTC.

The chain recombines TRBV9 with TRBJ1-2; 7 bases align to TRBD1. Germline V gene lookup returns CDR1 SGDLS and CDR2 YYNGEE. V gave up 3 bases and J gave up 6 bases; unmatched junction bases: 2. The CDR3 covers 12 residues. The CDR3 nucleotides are TGTGCCAGCAGCGCGACAGGGCATGGCTACACCTTC. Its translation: CASSATGHGYTF.

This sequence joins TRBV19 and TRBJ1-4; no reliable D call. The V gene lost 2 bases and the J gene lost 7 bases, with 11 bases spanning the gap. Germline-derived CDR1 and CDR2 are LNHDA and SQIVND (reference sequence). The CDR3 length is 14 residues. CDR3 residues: CASSIPPAGEKLFF. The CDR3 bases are TGTGCCAGTAGTATACCCCCAGCGGGTGAAAAACTGTTTTTT. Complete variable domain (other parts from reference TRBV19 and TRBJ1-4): DGGITQSPKYLFRKEGQNVTLSCEQNLNHDAMYWYRQDPGQGLRLIYYSQIVNDFQKGDIAEGYSVSREKKESFPLTVTSAQKNPTAFYLCASSIPPAGEKLFFGSGTQLSVL.